One sample yielded the 15 T cell receptor beta chains listed below, sequenced in a study of T cell responses to AZD1222 COVID-19 vaccine. Method: immunoSEQ multiplex PCR; TCRdb's copy keeps in-frame clones and lacks some. Among some 80,000 clones, roughly 90% were seen once, and the ten largest hold 5.2%. The input for sequencing was peripheral blood, taken on day 0 of AZD1222 vaccination. The receptors originated from an adult in good health.

The chain recombines TRBV6-4 with TRBJ2-5, with no clear D. This CDR3 is built from 12 residues. Trimming cost V 6 bases and J 7 bases, with 12 bases left between them. CDR1 is MRHNA and CDR2 is SNTAGT in the germline V gene. Here the CDR3 reads CASRGLKGTQYF. CDR3 in DNA: TGTGCCAGCAGAGGCCTCAAGGGGACCCAGTACTTC.

V and J are TRBV6-6 and TRBJ1-2; D gene uncertain. Trimming cost V 4 bases and J 8 bases, with 11 bases left between them. From germline, CDR1 is MNHNY and CDR2 SVGAGI (reference sequence). This CDR3 comprises 12 residues. The DNA of the CDR3 is TGTGCCAGCAGTTTCGGGCAGCGGGGCTACACCTTC. Encoded protein: CASSFGQRGYTF.

The chain employs TRBV9 and TRBJ1-5, with D unclear. The CDR3 has 15 residues. Per the germline V gene, CDR1 is SGDLS and CDR2 is YYNGEE. Trimming cost V 4 bases and J 3 bases, with 14 bases left between them. The CDR3 DNA reads as TGTGCCAGCAGCCCTCGGGCCTTTTCCAATCAGCCCCAGCATTTT. Its translation: CASSPRAFSNQPQHF.

This chain uses TRBV28 with TRBJ1-3; D is perhaps TRBD1 (5 bases). The CDR3 runs 14 residues. V was pared by 7 bases and J by 4 bases, with 14 bases between. Germline CDR1 reads MDHEN; CDR2 reads SYDVKM. This CDR3 is CASTEGFQGNTIYF. CDR3 coding DNA: TGTGCCAGCACCGAGGGGTTTCAGGGAAACACCATATATTTT.

V is TRBV9 and J is TRBJ1-4; the D gene is possibly TRBD1 (5 bases). CDR1 is SGDLS, CDR2 YYNGEE, per germline. This CDR3 has 15 amino acids. Trimming stripped 0 bases from V and 10 bases from J, with 16 bases between. The CDR3 region is CASSVAMDNWGKLFF. The CDR3 DNA follows: TGTGCCAGCAGCGTAGCTATGGACAATTGGGGAAAACTGTTTTTT.

V and J are TRBV28 and TRBJ1-2, with a weak D call TRBD1 (5 bases). The V end was cut by 4 bases, the J end by 5 bases, with 23 bases between. This CDR3 has 17 amino acids. Per the germline V gene, CDR1 is MDHEN and CDR2 is SYDVKM. CDR3 sequence: CASSSPGTSLVVYGYTF. The CDR3 DNA follows: TGTGCCAGCAGTTCCCCCGGGACGTCTTTGGTGGTTTATGGCTACACCTTC.

Here the CDR3 DNA reads TGTGCCAGCAGTTTAGGGCCAGGGACACATAATGAAAAACTGTTTTTT. Protein sequence: CASSLGPGTHNEKLFF. The genes are TRBV27 and TRBJ1-4; tentatively, D is TRBD1 (6 bases). Germline-derived CDR1 and CDR2 are MNHEY and SMNVEV (reference sequence). V was shortened by 2 bases and J by 4 bases, with 14 bases between the two germline ends. The CDR3 totals 16 residues.

This rearrangement joins TRBV11-2 to TRBJ1-3; no definite D call. The germline V gene encodes CDR1 SGHAT and CDR2 FQNNGV. The V gene lost 4 bases and the J gene lost 1 base, with 20 bases spanning the gap. The CDR3 is made up of 18 amino acids. CDR3 sequence (DNA): TGTGCCAGCAGCTCTCTAAGATCGGATCTGGGTTCTGGAAACACCATATATTTT. It translates to CASSSLRSDLGSGNTIYF.

In the case of this clone: The sample has other DNA sequences that encode this CDR3 too. The chain carries TRBV5-1 and TRBJ2-5; D may match TRBD1 or TRBD2 (6 bases each). This CDR3 region has 16 residues. The germline V gene has CDR1 SGHRS and CDR2 YFSETQ. The germline V and J ends were trimmed by 0 bases and 1 base, with 13 bases remaining between them. CDR3 loop: CASSLAGGGPQETQYF. The CDR3 DNA is TGCGCCAGCAGCTTGGCCGGTGGGGGGCCCCAAGAGACCCAGTACTTC.

This clone was detected only once. The chain has TRBV5-1 and TRBJ2-5; D possibly matches TRBD1 or TRBD2 (5 bases each). Germline CDR1 is SGHRS and CDR2 is YFSETQ. The V end lost 3 bases, the J end lost 5 bases, and 23 bases lay between the germline ends. This CDR3 is 17 amino acids long. The CDR3 loop is CASSWGRSGESSETQYF. The CDR3 region has the DNA TGCGCCAGCAGCTGGGGACGCAGCGGCGAAAGTTCGGAGACCCAGTACTTC.

A remark on this clone: Other nucleotide sequences from this sample produce the same CDR3. This sequence joins TRBV9 and TRBJ2-5, with no clear D. Looked up from germline, CDR1 is SGDLS and CDR2 is YYNGEE. This CDR3 comprises 13 residues. The V end lost 0 bases, the J end lost 2 bases, and 5 bases lay between the germline ends. This chain's CDR3 is CASSVAGQETQYF. DNA for the CDR3: TGTGCCAGCAGCGTAGCTGGGCAAGAGACCCAGTACTTC.

The chain employs TRBV7-2 and TRBJ2-7; 8 bases fit TRBD1. The V and J ends lost 4 bases and 3 bases, in that order; junction bases with no gene match: 8. There are 15 residues in the CDR3. Germline CDR1 is SGHTA and CDR2 is FQGNSA. The CDR3 DNA follows: TGTGCCAGCAGCTCCCAGGCAGGGGGCGGCTACGAGCAGTACTTC. Amino acids: CASSSQAGGGYEQYF.

The rearrangement uses TRBV14 and TRBJ1-2; D is ambiguous. The CDR3 runs to 13 residues. Germline loops: CDR1 SGHDN, CDR2 FVKESK. The V end lost 2 bases, the J end lost 2 bases, and 6 bases lay between the germline ends. CDR3 sequence: CASSQRINYGYTF. CDR3 DNA: TGTGCCAGCAGCCAACGGATCAACTATGGCTACACCTTC.

This sequence joins TRBV7-6 and TRBJ1-3; 7 nucleotides align to TRBD1. CDR1 and CDR2 (germline): SGHVS, FNYEAQ. CDR3 length: 17 residues. V was pared by 5 bases and J by 4 bases, with 14 bases of the junction left unmatched. DNA for the CDR3: TGTGCCAGCAGCCCCTCAAGACAGGGACTTATCGGAAACACCATATATTTT. Amino acids: CASSPSRQGLIGNTIYF. Variable domain in full (rest from reference TRBV7-6 and TRBJ1-3): GAGVSQSPRYKVTKRGQDVALRCDPISGHVSLYWYRQALGQGPEFLTYFNYEAQQDKSGLPNDRFSAERPEGSISTLTIQRTEQRDSAMYRCASSPSRQGLIGNTIYFGEGSWLTVV.

The chain uses TRBV7-9 and TRBJ2-3; D gene unclear. The ends were cut back, 7 bases at V and 0 bases at J, with 17 bases in the middle. The germline gives CDR1 SEHNR, CDR2 FQNEAQ (reference sequence). This CDR3 contains 16 residues. In DNA, the CDR3 is TGTGCCAGCAACCTGTTAACGGTGACTAGCACAGATACGCAGTATTTT. Its translation is CASNLLTVTSTDTQYF.